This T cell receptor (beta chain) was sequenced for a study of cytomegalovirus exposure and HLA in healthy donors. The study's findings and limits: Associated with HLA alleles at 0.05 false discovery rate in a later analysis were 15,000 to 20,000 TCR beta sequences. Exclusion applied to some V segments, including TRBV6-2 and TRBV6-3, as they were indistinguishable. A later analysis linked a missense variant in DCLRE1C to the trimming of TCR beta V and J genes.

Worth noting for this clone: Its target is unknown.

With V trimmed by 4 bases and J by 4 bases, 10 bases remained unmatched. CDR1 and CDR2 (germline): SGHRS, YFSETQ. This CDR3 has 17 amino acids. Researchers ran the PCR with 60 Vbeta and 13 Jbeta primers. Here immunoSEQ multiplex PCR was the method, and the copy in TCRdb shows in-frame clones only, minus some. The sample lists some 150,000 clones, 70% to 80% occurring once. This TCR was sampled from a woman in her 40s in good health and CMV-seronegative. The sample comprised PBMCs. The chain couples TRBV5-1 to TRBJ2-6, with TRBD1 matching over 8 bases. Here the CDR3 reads CASSTGQGGSGANVLTF. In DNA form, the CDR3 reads TGCGCCAGCAGCACTGGACAGGGAGGTTCCGGGGCCAACGTCCTGACTTTC. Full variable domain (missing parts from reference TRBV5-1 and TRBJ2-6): KAGVTQTPRYLIKTRGQQVTLSCSPISGHRSVSWYQQTPGQGLQFLFEYFSETQRNKGNFPGRFSGRQFSNSRSEMNVSTLELGDSALYLCASSTGQGGSGANVLTFGAGSRLTVL.